Listed below are T cell receptor beta chains from one sample, sequenced in a study of T cell clonotyping in hematopoietic cell transplantation. TCRdb keeps only in-frame clones here, not all; method: immunoSEQ multiplex PCR. In the table there are 15,000 to 20,000 clones, 70% to 90% of which are singletons. Specimen: peripheral blood mononuclear cells. The receptors originated from a woman aged 40 to 55 in good health. Some clones in this sample may be carry-over from other donors' samples. Each CDR3 is given with its conserved first and last residue. The order of the fields is clone size, V gene, D gene, J gene, CDR3 protein, CDR3 DNA. D genes are given only for firm matches. Rows may omit the clone size; those that give it use once, few, many or a size class.

.,TRBV28,TRBD1,TRBJ1-2,CASSSSGTGDGYTF,TGTGCCAGCAGTTCTTCCGGGACAGGGGATGGCTACACCTTC
.,TRBV28,.,TRBJ2-7,CASSSTGPGASYEQYF,TGTGCCAGCAGCTCTACAGGCCCAGGGGCGTCCTACGAGCAGTACTTC
few,TRBV30,TRBD1,TRBJ1-6,CARTGTQRALHF,TGTGCCCGGACAGGGACACAAAGGGCCCTCCACTTT
.,TRBV7-3,.,TRBJ2-2,CASSSTGTLNTGELFF,TGTGCCAGCAGCTCAACCGGGACTTTGAACACCGGGGAGCTGTTTTTT
once,TRBV27,.,TRBJ2-5,CASRGTSWQETQYF,TGTGCCAGCAGGGGAACAAGCTGGCAAGAGACCCAGTACTTC
.,TRBV5-1,TRBD1,TRBJ2-1,CASRTQGAYEQFF,TGCGCCAGCCGTACTCAGGGGGCGTATGAGCAGTTCTTC
.,TRBV5-1,.,TRBJ2-6,CASSFRDNHMGANVLTF,TGCGCCAGCAGCTTTAGGGACAATCACATGGGGGCCAACGTCCTGACTTTC
.,TRBV19,TRBD1,TRBJ1-2,CASSIGDRLGYGYTF,TGTGCCAGTAGTATAGGGGACAGGCTCGGCTATGGCTACACCTTC
.,TRBV28,TRBD2,TRBJ2-5,CASSSGTSGRAGETQYF,TGTGCCAGCAGTTCTGGGACTAGCGGGAGGGCCGGAGAGACCCAGTACTTC
.,TRBV6-6,.,TRBJ1-1,CASSPGQTNTEAFF,TGTGCCAGCAGTCCCGGACAGACGAACACTGAAGCTTTCTTT
once,TRBV30,TRBD1,TRBJ1-1,CAWSTGGNTEAFF,TGTGCCTGGAGCACAGGGGGGAACACTGAAGCTTTCTTT
.,TRBV4-1,.,TRBJ1-5,CASSHGPNQPQHF,TGCGCCAGCAGCCATGGACCCAATCAGCCCCAGCATTTT
.,TRBV10-3,.,TRBJ1-3,CAISESAGGNTIYF,TGTGCCATCAGTGAGTCGGCAGGGGGAAACACCATATATTTT
.,TRBV6-4,.,TRBJ1-4,CANTKSWGSTNEKLFF,TGTGCCAACACTAAATCCTGGGGCTCAACTAATGAAAAACTGTTTTTT
few,TRBV30,TRBD1,TRBJ1-5,CAWNRDSGNQLQHF,TGTGCCTGGAACAGGGACAGCGGCAATCAGCTCCAGCATTTT
.,TRBV28,.,TRBJ2-7,CASSLSRRHYEQYF,TGTGCCAGCAGTTTAAGCCGGAGGCATTACGAGCAGTACTTC
.,TRBV6-5,.,TRBJ1-1,CASSYLGGTEAFF,TGTGCCAGCAGTTACTTAGGGGGCACTGAAGCTTTCTTT
.,TRBV4-3,.,TRBJ1-4,CASSRARGIGQEKLFF,TGCGCCAGCAGCCGAGCGAGGGGGATCGGGCAAGAAAAACTGTTTTTT
.,TRBV29-1,.,TRBJ2-7,CSVETGGANSATGQYF,TGCAGCGTTGAAACTGGGGGCGCAAACTCTGCTACCGGGCAGTACTTC
.,TRBV5-1,.,TRBJ1-2,CASSLDTNYGYTF,TGCGCCAGCAGCTTGGATACTAACTATGGCTACACCTTC
.,TRBV7-2,TRBD1,TRBJ2-5,CASSQDRSQETQYF,TGTGCCAGCAGCCAGGACAGGAGCCAAGAGACCCAGTACTTC
.,TRBV20-1,.,TRBJ2-5,CSATHQETQYF,TGCAGTGCGACCCACCAAGAGACCCAGTACTTC
.,TRBV19,TRBD1,TRBJ1-2,CASSMARGNRFEHANYGYTF,TGTGCCAGTAGTATGGCCAGGGGGAACCGGTTTGAGCATGCTAACTATGGCTACACCTTC
once,TRBV7-2,.,TRBJ2-1,CASSVRGAGLEQFF,TGTGCCAGCAGCGTCAGAGGCGCAGGGCTTGAGCAGTTCTTC
once,TRBV29-1,.,TRBJ1-1,CSVGGGGGEAFF,TGCAGCGTGGGGGGGGGTGGAGGTGAAGCTTTCTTT
.,TRBV20-1,.,TRBJ1-2,CSADTYGYTF,TGCAGTGCAGACACCTATGGCTACACCTTC
.,TRBV11-2,.,TRBJ2-3,CASSLETSTSTDTQYF,TGTGCCAGCAGCTTGGAGACATCTACTAGCACAGATACGCAGTATTTT
.,TRBV9,.,TRBJ2-7,CASSVAGGRGEQYF,TGTGCCAGCAGCGTAGCTGGGGGAAGGGGGGAGCAGTACTTC
.,TRBV19,.,TRBJ1-2,CASSPSGRAGGYTF,TGTGCCAGTAGTCCGTCGGGGAGGGCCGGCGGCTACACCTTC
once,TRBV2,TRBD1,TRBJ2-7,CASSFDRAYEQYF,TGTGCCAGCAGCTTTGACAGGGCCTACGAGCAGTACTTC
once,TRBV30,.,TRBJ2-2,CAWSYWATGELFF,TGTGCCTGGAGCTACTGGGCCACCGGGGAGCTGTTTTTT
.,TRBV6-6,.,TRBJ2-3,CASSPRVVGSTDTQYF,TGTGCCAGCAGCCCACGAGTGGTAGGAAGCACAGATACGCAGTATTTT
.,TRBV11-3,.,TRBJ1-3,CASSLEPDYSGNTIYF,TGTGCCAGCAGCTTAGAACCGGACTACTCTGGAAACACCATATATTTT
few,TRBV2,.,TRBJ1-1,CASSAPPMNTEAFF,TGTGCCAGCAGTGCCCCACCCATGAACACTGAAGCTTTCTTT
.,TRBV6-6,TRBD1,TRBJ2-1,CASSQTGGSYNEQFF,TGTGCCAGCAGTCAGACAGGGGGCTCCTACAATGAGCAGTTCTTC
.,TRBV5-6,.,TRBJ2-3,CASSAAGTGGLYTQYF,TGTGCCAGCAGCGCGGCCGGGACTGGGGGATTATATACGCAGTATTTT
.,TRBV30,.,TRBJ2-7,CAWSPTSYEQYF,TGTGCCTGGAGTCCTACATCTTACGAGCAGTACTTC
once,TRBV6-1,.,TRBJ1-5,CASSEDEIGGVQPQHF,TGTGCCAGCAGTGAAGACGAGATCGGGGGAGTTCAGCCCCAGCATTTT
.,TRBV5-6,TRBD2,TRBJ2-1,CASTAPGTSAYNEQFF,TGTGCCAGCACCGCCCCCGGGACTAGCGCCTACAATGAGCAGTTCTTC
.,TRBV5-1,TRBD2,TRBJ2-2,CASSLGKTSGILSGAGELFF,TGCGCCAGCAGCTTGGGCAAGACTAGCGGGATTCTCAGCGGGGCCGGGGAGCTGTTTTTT
.,TRBV10-3,.,TRBJ1-2,CAISESRGSYGYTF,TGCGCCATCAGTGAGTCCAGGGGTAGCTATGGCTACACCTTC
.,TRBV9,TRBD1,TRBJ1-5,CASSGGQGANQPQHF,TGTGCCAGCAGCGGGGGACAGGGGGCAAATCAGCCCCAGCATTTT